This T cell receptor beta chain was documented in a study of blood T cell repertoires in COVID-19. The method was immunoSEQ multiplex PCR; TCRdb's version includes in-frame clones alone and lacks a portion of them. The sample records about 180,000 clones, 85% being singletons. The length of the CDR3 is 13 residues. The V gene lost 0 bases and the J gene lost 15 bases, with 15 bases spanning the gap. Germline lookup yields CDR1 SGHTA and CDR2 FQGNSA. Followed over time, Seattle patients had been enrolled while infection was active. The clonotype originates from a person between 70 and 80 years old with COVID-19, enrolled during active disease. Sequenced input: peripheral blood. The rearrangement links TRBV7-2 to TRBJ2-1, with D possibly matching TRBD1 (6 bases). This CDR3 is CASSLANPGQLFF. The CDR3 bases are TGTGCCAGCAGCTTAGCGAATCCGGGACAACTGTTCTTC. Full variable domain (remainder filled in from reference TRBV7-2 and TRBJ2-1): GAGVSQSPSNKVTEKGKDVELRCDPISGHTALYWYRQSLGQGLEFLIYFQGNSAPDKSGLPSDRFSAERTGGSVSTLTIQRTQQEDSAVYLCASSLANPGQLFFGPGTRLTVL.